This T cell receptor beta chain was obtained from a study of blood T cell repertoires in COVID-19. Study summary: Sites in the United States, Italy and Spain provided acute and convalescent COVID-19 samples. The cDNA or gDNA used as material had been derived from T cells, B-cell-depleted T cells, or PBMCs.

Per the original methods: Amplification of reference gene primers provided the estimated nucleated cell counts. The repertoire was sequenced with immunoSEQ multiplex PCR; TCRdb's copy has only in-frame clones and lacks some. V and J calls and clone size are as listed in that table; D and trimming were resolved from the DNA. The sample lists over 95,000 clones, around 89% seen once, with 15% to 20% in the top ten. V was shortened by 5 bases and J by 4 bases, with 11 bases between the two germline ends. The CDR3 is 14 amino acids. Germline values: CDR1 MDHEN, CDR2 SYDVKM. The receptor was isolated from a human donor with acute or convalescent COVID-19. The donor label of this sample is uncertain. Material for sequencing was peripheral blood. The chain has TRBV28 and TRBJ2-2; no reliable D call. CDR3 sequence reads: CASSPTEITGELFF. The CDR3 DNA reads TGTGCCAGCAGTCCTACAGAGATCACCGGGGAGCTGTTTTTT.